The 15 T cell receptor beta chains below come from one sample, sequenced in a study of vaccination and CD4 T cells after COVID-19. What these receptors recognize is not known. Treatment described: roughly nine-day PBMC culture with coronavirus spike peptide pools or control peptides (ViraFEST assay). Investigators obtained the unexposed donor's CD4+ T cells before the COVID-19 pandemic (2011-2018). An Oncomine TCR Beta short-read assay was used to sequence the DNA from cultured CD4+ T cells. From the PCR reads, TCRdb called clonotypes with MiXCR, one entry per CDR3 protein. There are some 7,000 distinct CDR3 sequences in the sample; 33% occur only once, and around 29% lies in the top ten. The sample consisted of CD4+ T cells from blood, cultured in vitro. The receptors were sampled from a human donor in good health.

V is TRBV6-4 and J is TRBJ2-6; D could derive from TRBD1 or TRBD2 (5 bases each). V lost 6 bases and J lost 0, with 9 bases in between. CDR3 length equals 15 residues. Germline V gene sequence: CDR1 MRHNA, CDR2 SNTAGT. The CDR3 is CASRGRVSGANVLTF. In DNA, the CDR3 is TGTGCCAGCAGGGGACGGGTCTCTGGGGCCAACGTCCTGACTTTC.

This clonotype was seen a few times. The rearrangement links TRBV25-1 to TRBJ2-7, with TRBD1 matching over 8 bases. The CDR3 runs 14 residues. Germline V gene data show CDR1 as MGHDK and CDR2 as SYGVNS. V shed 9 bases, J shed 3 bases, and the junction held 10 bases outside the gene matches. CDR3 bases: TGTGCCAGTTCCAGACAGGGGCGGTTCTACGAGCAGTACTTC. This translates into CASSRQGRFYEQYF.

The table lists this clonotype with a few counts. The J gene is TRBJ1-2, the V gene TRBV10-1; D unresolved. V was pared by 7 bases and J by 5 bases, with 8 bases between. Germline loops: CDR1 WNHNN, CDR2 SYGVQD (reference sequence). The CDR3 spans 11 residues. The CDR3 loop reads CASTREYGYTF. CDR3 bases: TGCGCCAGCACCCGGGAGTATGGCTACACCTTC.

This rearrangement joins TRBV2 to TRBJ1-1; D gene unclear. Trimming stripped 3 bases from V and 2 bases from J, with 13 bases between. Germline V CDR1 and CDR2: SNHLY, FYNNEI. The CDR3 is 15 residues long. The CDR3 region is CASSEDRTRNTEAFF. CDR3 nucleotide sequence: TGTGCCAGCAGTGAGGACCGAACAAGAAACACTGAAGCTTTCTTT.

This clonotype is deemed medium-sized. The chain carries TRBV30 and TRBJ2-3, with 8 bases fitting TRBD2. V trimming: 0 bases; J trimming: 6 bases; junction bases outside the gene matches: 8. The germline CDR1 and CDR2 sequences are GTSNPN and SVGIG (reference sequence). The CDR3 contains 15 residues. CDR3 DNA: TGTGCCTGGAGTGTCGGGGGGGGGGCAGGTGATACGCAGTATTTT. Translated: CAWSVGGGAGDTQYF.

The chain combines TRBV7-6 with TRBJ2-1, with D perhaps given as TRBD1 or TRBD2 (8 bases each). V shed 8 bases and J shed 9 bases, with 26 bases lying between them. Germline-derived CDR1 and CDR2 are SGHVS and FNYEAQ. CDR3 length equals 16 residues. CDR3 sequence: CASGQGGSGGLIEQFF. In DNA, the CDR3 is TGTGCCAGCGGACAGGGTGGAAGCGGGGGACTTATTGAGCAGTTCTTC.

The J gene is TRBJ2-3, the V gene TRBV18; no clear D gene. The CDR3 has 14 amino acids. CDR1 and CDR2 from the germline V gene are KGHSH and LQKENI. Trimming removed 3 bases from V and 0 bases from J, with 7 bases in between. In DNA form, the CDR3 reads TGTGCCAGCTCACCGACGACAAGCACAGATACGCAGTATTTT. Encoded protein: CASSPTTSTDTQYF.

This chain uses TRBV6-4 with TRBJ2-3; 9 nucleotides match TRBD2. Germline V gives CDR1 MRHNA, CDR2 SNTAGT. V lost 3 bases and J lost 0; bases outside the gene matches: 1. CDR3 length: 15 residues. CDR3: CASSDLAGSTDTQYF. CDR3 nucleotide sequence: TGTGCCAGCAGTGATCTAGCGGGGAGCACAGATACGCAGTATTTT.

Concerning this clonotype itself: Germline is not matched at one junction end, which may reflect a read error. The chain combines TRBV20-1 with TRBJ1-4; maybe TRBD1 (6 bases). Germline V CDR1 and CDR2: DFQATT, SNEGSKA (reference sequence). The CDR3 is made up of 11 amino acids. CDR3 DNA: TGCAGTGCTAGTCAACTGGCGGAGGGGGTTTTT. This translates into CSASQLAEGVF.

This clonotype has only a few counts. This chain uses TRBV27 with TRBJ2-7, with 10 bases lining up with TRBD1. V gave up 3 bases and J gave up 3 bases; unmatched junction bases: 2. This CDR3 is built from 14 residues. Per the germline V gene, CDR1 is MNHEY and CDR2 is SMNVEV (reference sequence). The CDR3 nucleotides are TGTGCCAGCAGTTTCGGGACAGGGGACTACGAGCAGTACTTC. It is translated as CASSFGTGDYEQYF.

The V gene is TRBV29-1, the J gene TRBJ1-2; D not resolved. The length of the CDR3 is 17 residues. CDR1 SQVTM and CDR2 ANQGSEA come from the germline V gene. V lost 0 bases and J lost 4, with 21 bases in between. CDR3 nucleotide sequence: TGCAGCGTTGAAGATCGCCCTTCTGAGGCCGGCCCCTATGGCTACACCTTC. It is translated as CSVEDRPSEAGPYGYTF.

The genes are TRBV6-1 and TRBJ1-2; 7 bases line up with TRBD1. The J segment lost 6 bases and the V segment lost 7 bases, leaving 11 bases of the junction unmatched. Germline V gene sequence: CDR1 MNHNS, CDR2 SASEGT. The CDR3 consists of 14 residues. CDR3 residues: CASKNSGRGDGYTF. The CDR3 coding sequence is TGTGCCAGCAAAAACTCGGGCAGGGGGGATGGCTACACCTTC.

The gene calls are TRBV29-1 and TRBJ1-5, with no clear D. From germline, CDR1 is SQVTM and CDR2 ANQGSEA. Trimming left V 6 bases short and J 1 base short, with 7 bases between. The CDR3 is 12 amino acids. The CDR3 DNA sequence: TGCAGCGTCCAGGACAGCAATCAGCCCCAGCATTTT. The encoded protein is CSVQDSNQPQHF.

V gene TRBV7-7 combines with J gene TRBJ2-1; 10 nucleotides align to TRBD2. Germline CDR1 SSHAT, CDR2 FNYEAQ (reference sequence). The length of the CDR3 is 13 residues. This CDR3 is CAIASGGQNEQFF. The CDR3 DNA reads as TGTGCGATCGCTAGCGGGGGCCAGAATGAGCAGTTCTTC.

In its sample, this clonotype was seen a few times. The chain carries TRBV19 and TRBJ2-2, with 7 bases lining up with TRBD1. With 4 bases clipped from V and 4 bases from J, the junction kept 6 bases outside the gene matches. The length of the CDR3 is 15 residues. CDR1 and CDR2 (germline): LNHDA, SQIVND (reference sequence). The DNA for the CDR3 is TGTGCCAGTAGTACCACAGGGGTCGGCACCGGGGAGCTGTTTTTT. Translating it yields CASSTTGVGTGELFF. The variable domain in full, with the rest retrieved from reference TRBV19 and TRBJ2-2, is DGGITQSPKYLFRKEGQNVTLSCEQNLNHDAMYWYRQDPGQGLRLIYYSQIVNDFQKGDIAEGYSVSREKKESFPLTVTSAQKNPTAFYLCASSTTGVGTGELFFGEGSRLTVL.